The T cell receptor (beta chain) under discussion was sequenced for a study of shared clonotypes between healthy human individuals (dated by TCRdb to about 2020). Regarding the complete study: The cohort included three men and two women between 18 and 49 years of age. To increase sequencing depth and limit assay-specific biases, TCR repertoire library preparation and sequencing were carried out by different laboratories using diverse techniques. The study deeply sequenced blood TCR repertoires of about 5 healthy adults to estimate repertoire size and the extent of clonotype sharing between individuals. Leukapheresis yielded between about 0.85 and 9 billion PBMCs per donor. Per donor, three plates each were used for CD4 naive and CD4 memory, two for CD8 naive, and one for CD8 memory. Summary of the overall study and its limitations: Because the study included only a small number of donors, the genetic and exposure-history diversity represented was limited. Only blood was sampled, and tissue TCR repertoires likely differ from those in blood. Compared with non-shared clonotypes, the clonotypes found in all four sorted-subset donors had higher generation probabilities. Even with the large sequencing depth, rarefaction of the sorted-subset datasets indicated that sequencing was incomplete. Across a handful of donors, approximately 4.9% of naive CD4, roughly 3.4% of naive CD8, 2.3% of memory CD4, and under 0.45% of memory CD8 clonotypes were shared. Pairwise subsampling led to the expectation that sequencing depth would affect the degree of clonotype sharing among donors. Naive subsets generally had larger estimated clonotype richness than memory subsets did.

Using the deep immunoSEQ assay, multiplex PCR amplified TCR CDR3 regions from genomic DNA. Extracted genomic DNA from each cell subset was spread evenly across all wells of several immunoSEQ 96-well plates, with each plate serving as a replicate. Each replicate PCR for sorted subsets received 200 ng genomic DNA, equal to about 30,000 T cell genomes. Purified libraries were quantified with a Qubit 3.0 fluorometer, sized on a Bioanalyzer 2100, and re-quantified with the KAPA Library Quantification kit. Every immunoSEQ 96-well plate was sequenced on a dedicated single-read 150-cycle Illumina NextSeq 550 flow cell. In the authors' own workflow: The immunoSEQ output contained only junctional sequences without quality scores, so filtering could not match that applied to full-length reads. To assign V/J genes and CDR3, sequences were annotated against IMGT germline references using PyIR, a Python wrapper for IgBLAST v1.9. Reads were removed for weak V/J assignments (E-value above 1e-6), missing CDR3, stop codons, out-of-frame junctions, or ambiguous translated residues. V3J clonotypes were defined as sequences sharing an identical inferred V gene, J gene, and CDR3 amino acid sequence. Percentage overlap between repertoires was calculated by dividing the number of shared unique clonotypes by the size of the smaller repertoire. Repertoire richness was assessed with RTK rarefaction, the Chao1 estimator, and Recon v2.1 estimates of unobserved clonotypes. OLGA was used to compute generation probabilities for all TCRbeta clonotypes that the gDNA method yielded from a handful of donors. The source is immuneACCESS, and TCRdb retained only in-frame sequences with V and J called. Part of the clones is not carried over; for the studies checked, unresolved V genes explain less than half of this, and the remainder is unexplained. Clone size and the V and J calls come from that table; the DNA yielded D and trimming. The sample yields around 2,000,000 clones; around 93% were counted once. 1.5% to 2% of the sample belongs to the ten largest clones.

With respect to this clone: Its antigen has not been determined. No quality values exist for individual bases; no much larger clone is one base distant.

For the CD8 naive samples, CD45RO-negative cells were positively selected for CCR7, yielding a CD45RA+CCR7+ population from which TemRA cells were excluded. The donors were healthy, HIV-negative adults who had no recently reported acute infections or vaccinations. All donors were Caucasian adults living in Nashville, Tennessee, USA. Blood was collected by leukapheresis, and PBMCs were isolated by Ficoll-Histopaque density gradient centrifugation and then cryopreserved in liquid nitrogen vapor phase. Analytical flow cytometry was used to check the purity and quantity of every magnetically sorted T cell population. Genomic DNA was isolated from each sorted fraction and quantified by UV absorbance on a Nanodrop 2000c. V is cut by 6 bases and J by 1 base, and the space between the germline ends is 16 bases. Looking up the germline V gene yields CDR1 MNHNS and CDR2 SASEGT. The CDR3 runs 15 residues from the cysteine to the phenylalanine. The entry retains the CDR3 DNA only, 45 bases that are in frame from base 1.

The material sequenced was naive CD8+ T cells from PBMCs. The cell subset or site tag for this specimen amounts to: CD45RA+CCR7+. The chain was built from TRBV6-1 and TRBJ2-7, with the D gene not clear enough to name. The sequence derives from a man aged 18 to 29 in good health. Some clones in this sample may be carry-over from other donors' samples. The sequenced DNA: TGTGCCAGCAGGCCTAGTGCACACCTATCCTACGAGCAGTACTTC. Translated, it reads CASRPSAHLSYEQYF.